Presented here are 32 T cell receptor beta chains from one specimen sequenced in a study of metastatic and nonmetastatic thyroid tumors. Via MiXCR, TCRdb re-called the PCR reads. The profile shows more than 10,000 clones, around 25% of them singletons. Ahead of thyroid surgery, no patient had received treatment of any kind. Material: blood. Receptor source: a male donor with papillary thyroid cancer or a benign thyroid nodule (not recorded which). Some clones in this sample may be carry-over from other donors' samples.

This clone was detected a few times. The rearrangement links TRBV12-3 or TRBV12-4 to TRBJ1-3; tentative D call: TRBD1 (5 bases). The CDR3 totals 15 residues. V was trimmed by 6 bases and J by 1 base, leaving 13 bases between them. The CDR3 is CASSPRSGSGNTIYF. The CDR3 region has the DNA TGTGCCAGCAGCCCCCGGTCAGGGTCTGGAAACACCATATATTTT.

The chain has TRBV20-1 and TRBJ2-3, with a weak D call TRBD2 (7 bases). The V gene lost 6 bases and the J gene lost 3 bases, with 25 bases spanning the gap. CDR1 is DFQATT and CDR2 is SNEGSKA in the germline V gene (reference sequence). The length of the CDR3 is 17 residues. Written as DNA, the CDR3 is TGCAGTGCCGAATCGTCCTACAGGGAGGGCCGAACAGATACGCAGTATTTT. Protein product: CSAESSYREGRTDTQYF.

In its sample, this clone ranks as medium-sized. This rearrangement joins TRBV28 to TRBJ1-1, with TRBD1 matching over 11 bases. CDR1 and CDR2 (germline): MDHEN, SYDVKM. The CDR3 is made up of 12 amino acids. J gave up 11 bases and V 2 bases, and 1 base lay outside the gene matches. The CDR3 sequence: CASSLRDRGAFF. The CDR3 DNA is TGTGCCAGCAGTTTAAGGGACAGGGGGGCTTTCTTT.

This clone was seen ten or more times. The chain employs TRBV19 and TRBJ2-5, with 10 bases aligning to TRBD2. CDR3 length: 15 residues. The V and J ends lost 5 bases and 4 bases, in that order; junction bases with no gene match: 7. The V gene's germline CDR1 is LNHDA and CDR2 SQIVND (reference sequence). The CDR3 protein is CASSAGTSDRETQYF. The CDR3 DNA follows: TGTGCCAGTAGTGCCGGGACTAGCGATCGAGAGACCCAGTACTTC.

This clone has at least ten counts. The V gene is TRBV6-2 or TRBV6-3, the J gene TRBJ1-4, with D perhaps TRBD1 (5 bases). V was pared by 0 bases and J by 13 bases, with 15 bases between. CDR1 MNHEY and CDR2 SVGEGT come from the germline V gene. The CDR3 extends over 14 amino acids. The CDR3 reads CASSYSNGAIGLFF. The CDR3 DNA reads TGTGCCAGCAGTTACTCGAACGGGGCGATTGGACTGTTTTTT.

The rearrangement links TRBV27 to TRBJ1-2; no definite D call. CDR1 and CDR2 from the germline V gene are MNHEY and SMNVEV (reference sequence). CDR3 length equals 16 residues. The ends were cut back, 2 bases at V and 1 base at J, with 14 bases in the middle. Here the CDR3 DNA reads TGTGCCAGCAGTTTAGGGTCCGGGGTTGGTAACTATGGCTACACCTTC. Translating gives CASSLGSGVGNYGYTF.

This clone was picked up one time. The rearrangement uses TRBV30 and TRBJ1-2; TRBD1 agrees at 8 bases. The CDR3 consists of 15 residues. Germline V CDR1 and CDR2: GTSNPN, SVGIG (reference sequence). Trimming took 4 bases from V and 5 from J; bases not matched to a gene: 12. CDR3 amino acids: CAWNGGRGRRYGYTF. As DNA, the CDR3 is TGTGCCTGGAATGGCGGCAGGGGGCGCCGATATGGCTACACCTTC.

This chain links TRBV6-1 with TRBJ2-3; D may be TRBD2 (5 bases). Germline V gives CDR1 MNHNS, CDR2 SASEGT. The length of the CDR3 is 14 residues. V lost 7 bases, J lost 5 bases, and 16 bases lay in between. The CDR3 DNA follows: TGTGCCAGCACCATCCCCGGGGTCGGAGATACGCAGTATTTT. This gives the protein CASTIPGVGDTQYF.

This clone has just a few counts. The gene calls are TRBV6-2 or TRBV6-3 and TRBJ2-5, with 8 positions matching TRBD2. The germline V gene encodes CDR1 MNHEY and CDR2 SVGEGT. This CDR3 has 13 amino acids. The trim removed 5 bases at V and 2 bases at J, leaving 1 base unmatched. In DNA, the CDR3 is TGTGCCAGCAGTCAGCGGGAGCAAGAGACCCAGTACTTC. Residues: CASSQREQETQYF.

In its sample, this clone is medium-sized. The chain joins TRBV6-2 or TRBV6-3 to TRBJ2-1, with D tentatively TRBD2 (5 bases). The V end was cut by 6 bases, the J end by 3 bases, with 18 bases between. Germline CDR1 MNHEY, CDR2 SVGEGT. The CDR3 is made up of 16 amino acids. CDR3 sequence: CASSPREWVFYNEQFF. The DNA for the CDR3 is TGTGCCAGCAGCCCTCGGGAATGGGTTTTCTACAATGAGCAGTTCTTC.

This clone was seen only a few times. The V gene is TRBV6-1, the J gene TRBJ1-3; D call uncertain. The CDR3 is made up of 16 amino acids. V lost 1 base and J lost 0, with 10 bases in between. Germline V gene data show CDR1 as MNHNS and CDR2 as SASEGT. The CDR3: CASSEGADLSGNTIYF. In DNA, the CDR3 is TGTGCCAGCAGTGAAGGTGCAGATCTCTCTGGAAACACCATATATTTT.

This chain links TRBV4-3 with TRBJ2-7; 7 nucleotides match TRBD1. Losses at the gene ends were 0 bases for V and 2 bases for J; bases not matched to a gene: 7. Germline CDR1 is LGHNA and CDR2 is YSLEER. The CDR3 length is 16 residues. CDR3 nucleotides: TGCGCCAGCAGCCAAGATAGGGGGCGGTTCACCTACGAGCAGTACTTC. It specifies CASSQDRGRFTYEQYF.

This sequence joins TRBV11-2 and TRBJ1-5; D gene unclear. Germline V gene data show CDR1 as SGHAT and CDR2 as FQNNGV. V dropped 0 bases and J dropped 5 bases, with 8 bases sitting between them. The CDR3 is 14 amino acids. The CDR3 region is CASSLDLVYQPQHF. CDR3 nucleotide sequence: TGTGCCAGCAGCTTAGATCTGGTTTATCAGCCCCAGCATTTT.

This clone was found many times. The rearrangement links TRBV20-1 to TRBJ2-6, with no clear D. The length of the CDR3 is 14 residues. The V gene lost 0 bases and the J gene lost 2 bases, with 5 bases spanning the gap. In germline, CDR1 is DFQATT, CDR2 SNEGSKA (reference sequence). CDR3 nucleotides: TGCAGTGCTAGAGATGCGACTGGGGCCAACGTCCTGACTTTC. It specifies CSARDATGANVLTF.

By frequency in the sample, this clone is medium-sized (0.01 to 0.1%). The rearrangement joins TRBV19 to TRBJ2-7, with D hard to call. Trimming shortened V by 7 bases and J by 3 bases, and 16 bases separated the two germline ends. Germline CDR1 LNHDA, CDR2 SQIVND (reference sequence). This CDR3 is built from 14 residues. CDR3: CASKATPDSYEQYF. The CDR3 coding sequence is TGTGCCAGTAAGGCTACACCTGATAGCTACGAGCAGTACTTC. The entire variable domain, with the rest obtained from reference TRBV19 and TRBJ2-7, is as follows: DGGITQSPKYLFRKEGQNVTLSCEQNLNHDAMYWYRQDPGQGLRLIYYSQIVNDFQKGDIAEGYSVSREKKESFPLTVTSAQKNPTAFYLCASKATPDSYEQYFGPGTRLTVT.

This clone was picked up a small number of times. A junction end diverges from the germline sequence, so it may reflect a read error. The chain uses TRBV27 and TRBJ1-2, with 10 bases identical to TRBD1. Germline V lookup: CDR1 MNHEY, CDR2 SMNVEV (reference sequence). CDR3 length equals 15 residues. In DNA form, the CDR3 reads TGTACCAGCAGTTTAGACAGGGGGCGCCTACTTGGCTACACCTTC. Its protein is CTSSLDRGRLLGYTF.

Only a few counts were recorded for this clone. V and J are TRBV19 and TRBJ1-2, with unresolved D. The V and J ends lost 7 bases and 0 bases respectively, with 15 bases between them. Germline CDR1 reads LNHDA; CDR2 reads SQIVND (reference sequence). The CDR3 sequence is 15 residues long. CDR3 protein: CASTLGQYPNYGYTF. The CDR3 DNA reads TGTGCCAGTACCCTCGGGCAATATCCTAACTATGGCTACACCTTC.

This clone occurred many times. The chain has TRBV7-4 and TRBJ1-1; TRBD1 matches at 7 bases. CDR3 length: 20 residues. Trimming cost V 5 bases and J 0 bases; bases outside gene matches: 21. CDR1 and CDR2 from the germline V gene are SGHVT and SQSDAQ. The CDR3 region has the DNA TGTGCCAGCAGCAAAATTAGGGGGACAGTAAATACTCACATGAACACTGAAGCTTTCTTT. It encodes CASSKIRGTVNTHMNTEAFF.

The chain combines TRBV18 with TRBJ1-6, with D maybe TRBD1 (6 bases). Germline V lookup: CDR1 KGHSH, CDR2 LQKENI. The CDR3 loop spans 13 amino acids. Deletions cut 6 bases from V and 7 bases from J, with 10 bases between. CDR3 sequence (DNA): TGTGCCAGCTCGGAGGGGGAGAATTCACCCCTCCACTTT. Amino acids: CASSEGENSPLHF.

This rearrangement joins TRBV4-1 to TRBJ2-6; D gene uncertain. This CDR3 has 16 amino acids. Between the trimmed V and J ends, which lost 0 bases and 1 base, there was a span of 7 bases. Germline loops: CDR1 MGHRA, CDR2 YSYEKL. CDR3 nucleotides: TGCGCCAGCAGCCAAGATTTTAGTTCTGGGGCCAACGTCCTGACTTTC. This gives the protein CASSQDFSSGANVLTF.

This clone was observed many times. The chain employs TRBV10-2 and TRBJ2-3; D remains ambiguous. Germline lookup yields CDR1 WSHSY and CDR2 SAAADI. Trimming shortened V by 7 bases and J by 1 base, and 9 bases separated the two germline ends. The CDR3 consists of 13 residues. The CDR3 DNA is TGCGCCAGCAAATCCGACCGCACAGATACGCAGTATTTT. Protein product: CASKSDRTDTQYF.

This clone was picked up a small number of times. This chain joins TRBV12-3 or TRBV12-4 and TRBJ2-3, with D possibly being TRBD1 (6 bases). The length of the CDR3 is 12 residues. V was clipped by 5 bases and J by 8 bases, with 11 bases between them. The CDR3 coding sequence is TGTGCCAGCAGTCTAAACAGGGCTACGCAGTATTTT. It translates to CASSLNRATQYF.

This clone came up many times. V gene TRBV6-1 combines with J gene TRBJ1-4, with a possible D match to TRBD1 (5 bases). The V and J ends lost 6 bases and 5 bases respectively, with 10 bases between them. The length of the CDR3 is 13 residues. Germline lookup yields CDR1 MNHNS and CDR2 SASEGT. The CDR3 region has the DNA TGTGCCAGCAGCTTTAGGGGCAATGAAAAACTGTTTTTT. This codes for CASSFRGNEKLFF.

This clone appeared a few times. The rearrangement links TRBV12-3 or TRBV12-4 to TRBJ2-2; D is ambiguous. CDR3 size: 14 residues. The V end was cut by 2 bases, the J end by 5 bases, with 9 bases between. CDR3: CASSLYQRTGELFF. DNA for the CDR3: TGTGCCAGCAGTTTATATCAGCGTACCGGGGAGCTGTTTTTT.

This clone was seen a few times. Other DNA sequences in the sample encode the same CDR3. This chain links TRBV28 with TRBJ2-3; 8 bases are a match to TRBD1. With V trimmed by 4 bases and J by 5 bases, 11 bases remained unmatched. Germline assignment: CDR1 MDHEN and CDR2 SYDVKM. The CDR3 extends over 16 amino acids. DNA of the CDR3: TGTGCCAGCAGTTACTCCGGGACAGGTAGTGGAGATACGCAGTATTTT. Translating gives CASSYSGTGSGDTQYF.

Relative to its sample, this clone is medium-sized. The gene calls are TRBV12-3 or TRBV12-4 and TRBJ1-1, with unresolved D. This CDR3 region has 13 residues. Trimming cost V 8 bases and J 4 bases, with 14 bases left between them. The CDR3 here is CASLKREGTEAFF. The CDR3 DNA is TGTGCCAGCCTGAAGCGGGAGGGCACTGAAGCTTTCTTT.

This clone appeared a few times. The rearrangement joins TRBV19 to TRBJ1-5; 9 positions match TRBD1. With V trimmed by 5 bases and J by 7 bases, 3 bases remained unmatched. CDR1 and CDR2 from the germline V gene are LNHDA and SQIVND (reference sequence). This CDR3 is 13 amino acids long. The DNA for the CDR3 is TGTGCCAGTAGTTCGGGACAGGGCCAGCCCCAGCATTTT. Translating it yields CASSSGQGQPQHF. Full variable domain (missing parts from reference TRBV19 and TRBJ1-5): DGGITQSPKYLFRKEGQNVTLSCEQNLNHDAMYWYRQDPGQGLRLIYYSQIVNDFQKGDIAEGYSVSREKKESFPLTVTSAQKNPTAFYLCASSSGQGQPQHFGDGTRLSIL.

The chain combines TRBV18 with TRBJ1-1; TRBD1 is a possible D gene (5 bases). Trimming took 2 bases from V and 1 from J, leaving 14 bases between them. This CDR3 region has 16 residues. Germline CDR1 and CDR2: KGHSH and LQKENI. CDR3 coding DNA: TGTGCCAGCTCACCAGCCCAGGGAGGCGGGAACACTGAAGCTTTCTTT. Translation: CASSPAQGGGNTEAFF.

This clone came up a few times. This chain links TRBV10-2 with TRBJ2-7; TRBD2 might be the D (5 bases). The CDR3 spans 13 residues. Trimming cost V 3 bases and J 3 bases, with 9 bases left between them. Germline V gene data show CDR1 as WSHSY and CDR2 as SAAADI. The CDR3, as DNA: TGCGCCAGCAGTGATAACGGGATCTACGAGCAGTACTTC. Translated: CASSDNGIYEQYF.

V usage is TRBV28 and J usage is TRBJ2-1; 8 nucleotides agree with TRBD1. V was clipped by 5 bases and J by 7 bases; unmatched bases: 4. The CDR3 has 13 amino acids. Germline CDR1 reads MDHEN; CDR2 reads SYDVKM. CDR3 in amino acids: CASSNTGGNEQFF. The DNA for the CDR3 is TGTGCCAGCAGTAACACAGGGGGTAATGAGCAGTTCTTC.

This clone has a handful of counts. This chain connects TRBV6-4 to TRBJ2-2; D possibly corresponds to TRBD2 (6 bases). The CDR3 is 15 residues long. Trimming shortened V by 3 bases and J by 4 bases, and 12 bases separated the two germline ends. Germline values: CDR1 MRHNA, CDR2 SNTAGT. CDR3 coding DNA: TGTGCCAGCAGTGAGACGGGAGTGGCCACCGGGGAGCTGTTTTTT. This encodes CASSETGVATGELFF.

This clone came up a few times. This sequence joins TRBV28 and TRBJ2-7; D is perhaps TRBD1 or TRBD2 (7 bases each). CDR3 length: 16 amino acids. Germline CDR1 MDHEN, CDR2 SYDVKM. Trimming left V 6 bases short and J 1 base short, with 19 bases between. The CDR3 bases are TGTGCCAGCAGCCCTCGAGGCAGGGGGGGTTCCTACGAGCAGTACTTC. Encoded protein: CASSPRGRGGSYEQYF.